Detailed here is one TCR beta chain. Researchers ran the assay at a deep level. Each PCR replicate from the sorted subsets contained around 0.2 ug DNA, which is some 31,000 T cell genomes. TCRdb's table, derived via immunoSEQ multiplex PCR, lists solely in-frame clones and lacks some. The table lists 2 million to 2.5 million clones, more than 85% of them singletons, with 0.39% in the top ten. These data are taken from a study of shared clonotypes between healthy human individuals. Donors were healthy HIV-negative adults without recently reported acute infections or vaccinations. The sequence was collected from a man aged 18 to 30 in good health. Some clones in this sample may be carry-over from other donors' samples. Sample: naive CD4+ T cells from PBMCs. This sample's subset: CD45RA+ positively selected.

The chain's CDR3 is CASSLGAMNTEAFF. The CDR3 DNA is TGTGCCAGCAGCTTGGGGGCCATGAACACTGAAGCTTTCTTT. The chain carries TRBV5-4 and TRBJ1-1; D ambiguous. Germline V lookup: CDR1 SGHNT, CDR2 YYREEE (reference sequence). V was pared by 0 bases and J by 0 bases, with 6 bases between. The CDR3 has 14 amino acids. The full variable domain, rest sourced from reference TRBV5-4 and TRBJ1-1, is ETGVTQSPTHLIKTRGQQVTLRCSSQSGHNTVSWYQQALGQGPQFIFQYYREEENGRGNFPPRFSGLQFPNYSSELNVNALELDDSALYLCASSLGAMNTEAFFGQGTRLTVV.